This entry concerns a single TCR beta chain. This sample is drawn from a study of T cell changes during pregnancy in multiple sclerosis. Germline V gene sequence: CDR1 MNHEY, CDR2 SMNVEV (reference sequence). CDR3 size: 11 residues. The ends were cut back, 7 bases at V and 6 bases at J, with 10 bases in the middle. Clones were read by immunoSEQ multiplex PCR, and TCRdb kept only the in-frame ones, dropping some. Altogether tens of thousands of clones are present, 85% to 95% being singletons, with the ten largest covering about 0.4%. The genes are TRBV27 and TRBJ2-7; no firm D call. The clonotype originates from a female donor with multiple sclerosis, enrolled in a pregnancy study. The sample in question was CD4+ T cells from peripheral blood mononuclear cells, obtained before pregnancy. The CDR3 DNA reads as TGTGCCAGCACCCCCTCGCGCGAGCAGTACTTC. Its translation: CASTPSREQYF.